The 27 T cell receptor beta chains in this list originate from one sample, sequenced in a study of T cell repertoires in cytomegalovirus infection (dated by TCRdb to about 2019). Sample treatment or condition, as interpreted from the label and publication: in vitro stimulation with specific CMV peptide epitopes to enrich CMV-specific T cells. These receptors are not linked to any known antigen. Sequencing relied on an Illumina HiSeq 1500. The public reads were reanalyzed by TCRdb: fastp trimming at Q25, MiXCR alignment, in-frame beta chains only. Records with the same CDR3 protein are collapsed into one entry carrying the most frequent genes and DNA. The sample table holds about 920,000 distinct CDR3 sequences, of which around 30% were seen once. Jointly, the top ten make up 11% to 15% of the sample. The sequencing used cultured CD8+ T cells from PBMCs, collected from culture after CMV antigen stimulation. The receptors derive from a human donor in good health (CMV status not recorded). Some clones in this sample may be carry-over from other donors' samples.

This clonotype came up many times. CDR3 region: CASGPPDSYGYTF. CDR3 coding DNA: TGTGCTAGTGGTCCACCGGATAGCTATGGCTACACCTTC. This chain joins TRBV12-5 and TRBJ1-2; D not resolved. Per germline, CDR1 LGHNT and CDR2 FRNRAP. V was clipped by 5 bases and J by 4 bases, with 11 bases between them. The CDR3 has 13 amino acids.

This clonotype was seen many times. The V gene is TRBV7-2, the J gene TRBJ2-1; D may be TRBD1 or TRBD2 (5 bases each). V shed 5 bases and J shed 5 bases, with 16 bases lying between them. CDR1 is SGHTA, CDR2 FQGNSA, per germline. CDR3 length: 15 residues. The CDR3 DNA is TGTGCCAGCAGCGGACGTTCGGGACCCGACAATGAGCAGTTCTTC. Translated: CASSGRSGPDNEQFF.

Regarding this clonotype: Since a much larger clone is just one base distant, this may be a read error. The rearrangement joins TRBV7-2 to TRBJ1-6; weak D call: TRBD1 (5 bases). Trimming removed 1 base from V and 0 bases from J, with 22 bases in between. The V gene's germline CDR1 is SGHTA and CDR2 FQGNSA. This CDR3 spans 21 amino acids. In DNA, the CDR3 is TGTGCCAGCAGCTTAGACTGGGACTGCCGGTTAGAGAGCTCCTATAATTCACCCCTCCACTTT. Protein product: CASSLDWDCRLESSYNSPLHF.

The chain combines TRBV19 with TRBJ1-2; D remains ambiguous. Germline V lookup: CDR1 LNHDA, CDR2 SQIVND (reference sequence). The germline V and J ends were trimmed by 7 bases and 4 bases, with 13 bases remaining between them. The length of the CDR3 is 13 residues. The CDR3 protein is CASTRRQFYGYTF. CDR3 DNA: TGTGCCAGTACCAGGAGGCAGTTCTATGGCTACACCTTC.

About this clonotype: A read error may explain this, as a much larger clone is one base away. The J gene is TRBJ1-2, the V gene TRBV7-2, with TRBD1 identical over 10 bases. This CDR3 is built from 15 residues. The germline gives CDR1 SGHTA, CDR2 FQGNSA. The CDR3 loop is CACSSYGTGESGYTF. CDR3 bases: TGTGCCTGCAGCTCCTACGGGACAGGGGAGAGTGGCTACACCTTC.

This chain joins TRBV12-5 and TRBJ1-2, with 8 positions matching TRBD1. Germline V lookup: CDR1 LGHNT, CDR2 FRNRAP. V lost 4 bases to trimming and J lost 8 bases; unmatched junction nucleotides: 12. This CDR3 comprises 15 residues. CDR3 bases: TGTGCTAGTGGTTCCAGGATGACAGGGGTTAACGGCTACACCTTC. It codes for CASGSRMTGVNGYTF.

The V call is TRBV4-3, the J call TRBJ1-6; tentatively, D is TRBD1 (5 bases). Germline V lookup: CDR1 LGHNA, CDR2 YSLEER. The CDR3 is made up of 16 amino acids. Trimming cost V 0 bases and J 7 bases, with 13 bases left between them. The CDR3 nucleotides are TGCGCCAGCAGCCAAGAAAGGGGTAGGGGCAATTCACCCCTCCACTTT. Residues: CASSQERGRGNSPLHF.

The chain employs TRBV7-2 and TRBJ1-1; possibly TRBD1 for D (5 bases). Germline loops: CDR1 SGHTA, CDR2 FQGNSA. The CDR3 extends over 16 amino acids. Trimming left V 5 bases short and J 1 base short, with 17 bases between. The CDR3 sequence: CASSPGTQIRNTEAFF. The CDR3 nucleotides are TGTGCCAGCAGCCCCGGGACCCAGATCCGGAACACTGAAGCTTTCTTT.

This clonotype was detected a few times. V and J are TRBV11-2 and TRBJ2-7; D is ambiguous. Per germline, CDR1 SGHAT and CDR2 FQNNGV. The CDR3 has 13 amino acids. V dropped 2 bases and J dropped 6 bases, with 11 bases sitting between them. CDR3 bases: TGTGCCAGCAGCTTATTCAAGTCACGCGAGCAGTACTTC. Residues: CASSLFKSREQYF.

The chain links TRBV10-2 to TRBJ2-1, with TRBD2 as a possible D gene (7 bases). The CDR3 covers 13 residues. Germline V gene lookup returns CDR1 WSHSY and CDR2 SAAADI. V lost 0 bases to trimming and J lost 10 bases, with 10 bases between them. The CDR3 DNA reads as TGCGCCAGCAGTGAGTCGACGGGGGGCGAGCAGTTCTTC. Its protein is CASSESTGGEQFF.

The genes are TRBV27 and TRBJ2-7; D remains unclear. Per germline, CDR1 MNHEY and CDR2 SMNVEV (reference sequence). Trimming cost V 2 bases and J 10 bases, with 21 bases left between them. The CDR3 runs 15 residues. DNA for the CDR3: TGTGCCAGCAGTTTAGCTCTAGGAGAGGTCAAGGATCAGTACTTC. It yields the protein CASSLALGEVKDQYF.

CDR3 sequence: CAISDGQGATEAFF. The CDR3 DNA reads as TGTGCCATCAGTGATGGACAGGGGGCGACTGAAGCTTTCTTT. The chain joins TRBV10-3 to TRBJ1-1; 11 bases align to TRBD1. Unmatched junction bases numbered 2, after V lost 3 bases and J lost 5 bases. CDR3 size: 14 residues. The germline CDR1 and CDR2 sequences are ENHRY and SYGVKD.

V gene TRBV7-2 combines with J gene TRBJ1-2; 11 nucleotides line up with TRBD1. J gave up 0 bases and V 5 bases, and 14 bases lay outside the gene matches. This CDR3 is 19 amino acids long. Germline V gene data show CDR1 as SGHTA and CDR2 as FQGNSA. This chain's CDR3 is CASSDPPGQGAPPNYGYTF. The CDR3 DNA reads TGTGCCAGCAGCGACCCCCCCGGACAGGGGGCCCCTCCTAACTATGGCTACACCTTC.

The rearrangement links TRBV19 to TRBJ1-1; tentative D call: TRBD1 (5 bases). Germline lookup yields CDR1 LNHDA and CDR2 SQIVND (reference sequence). The CDR3 is 15 amino acids. V lost 3 bases, J lost 1 base, and 12 bases lay in between. CDR3 DNA sequence: TGTGCCAGTAGTATTACGGGAGGGACGAACACTGAAGCTTTCTTT. Amino acids: CASSITGGTNTEAFF.

The chain is built from TRBV12-3 or TRBV12-4 and TRBJ2-6, with TRBD1 as a possible D gene (5 bases). The V gene lost 2 bases and the J gene lost 3 bases, with 8 bases spanning the gap. The CDR3 is 15 amino acids. DNA of the CDR3: TGTGCCAGCAGTTTAACGCAGGGTGGGGCCAACGTCCTGACTTTC. Translated: CASSLTQGGANVLTF.

J is TRBJ2-7 and V is TRBV7-9; perhaps TRBD2 as D (5 bases). V lost 4 bases, J lost 2 bases, and 15 bases lay in between. Per the germline V gene, CDR1 is SEHNR and CDR2 is FQNEAQ (reference sequence). This CDR3 spans 15 amino acids. This CDR3 is CASSSPRDSPYEQYF. CDR3 coding DNA: TGTGCCAGCAGCTCCCCGAGGGATTCCCCCTACGAGCAGTACTTC.

This chain joins TRBV12-5 and TRBJ2-7; D is unresolved. The V and J ends lost 2 bases and 2 bases respectively, with 10 bases between them. Germline V gene sequence: CDR1 LGHNT, CDR2 FRNRAP. The CDR3 loop spans 14 amino acids. The CDR3 is CASGLKGLTYEQYF. In nucleotides, the CDR3 is TGTGCTAGTGGTTTGAAAGGGCTAACCTACGAGCAGTACTTC.

This clonotype was counted many times. The V call is TRBV4-2, the J call TRBJ1-3; D ambiguous. Trimming removed 3 bases from V and 0 bases from J, with 9 bases in between. This CDR3 is built from 15 residues. CDR1 LGHNA and CDR2 YNFKEQ come from the germline V gene. This chain's CDR3 is CASSQDPNSGNTIYF. The CDR3 DNA reads TGTGCCAGCAGCCAGGACCCCAACTCTGGAAACACCATATATTTT.

The chain has TRBV19 and TRBJ2-7; 9 nucleotides align to TRBD1. V shed 10 bases and J 2 bases; nucleotides not matched to a gene: 9. Germline CDR1 and CDR2: LNHDA and SQIVND (reference sequence). The CDR3 sequence is 14 residues long. The CDR3 nucleotides are TGTGCCAATAGCCCGGGACAGGGCGCCTACGAGCAGTACTTC. Protein sequence: CANSPGQGAYEQYF. The full variable domain, rest sourced from reference TRBV19 and TRBJ2-7, is DGGITQSPKYLFRKEGQNVTLSCEQNLNHDAMYWYRQDPGQGLRLIYYSQIVNDFQKGDIAEGYSVSREKKESFPLTVTSAQKNPTAFYLCANSPGQGAYEQYFGPGTRLTVT.

This clonotype was found once. Given a much more abundant clone one base away, this may be a read error. The CDR3: CAIHDRVYGFTF. The CDR3 nucleotides are TGTGCCATCCACGACAGAGTCTATGGCTTCACCTTC. The chain joins TRBV19 to TRBJ1-2, with D maybe TRBD1 (5 bases). Germline V lookup: CDR1 LNHDA, CDR2 SQIVND (reference sequence). The CDR3 covers 12 residues.

The V and J genes are TRBV27 and TRBJ2-4; maybe TRBD2 (6 bases). The CDR3 contains 15 residues. Germline CDR1 reads MNHEY; CDR2 reads SMNVEV (reference sequence). V was shortened by 0 bases and J by 6 bases, with 12 bases between the two germline ends. CDR3 protein: CASSLSAGSGNIQYF. The CDR3 region has the DNA TGTGCCAGCAGTTTATCGGCGGGGAGCGGAAACATTCAGTACTTC.

This rearrangement joins TRBV15 to TRBJ2-1, with D possibly matching TRBD1 (6 bases). This CDR3 contains 16 residues. CDR1 and CDR2 (germline): LNHNV, YYDKDF (reference sequence). V lost 3 bases and J lost 5, with 17 bases in between. The CDR3 loop is CATSRTRGGRNNEQFF. The CDR3 bases are TGTGCCACCAGCAGGACCAGGGGCGGCCGTAACAATGAGCAGTTCTTC.

The sample holds a few counts of this clonotype. This rearrangement joins TRBV12-3 or TRBV12-4 to TRBJ2-1, with TRBD2 matching 7 bases. The V segment lost 4 bases and the J segment 10 bases; nucleotides outside the gene matches: 10. The CDR3 sequence is 14 residues long. Written as DNA, the CDR3 is TGTGCCAGCAGTTGGGGCGGGGGTCTAGGCGAGCAGTTCTTC. Protein sequence: CASSWGGGLGEQFF.

This clonotype occurred a few times. The chain combines TRBV7-9 with TRBJ1-2; maybe TRBD1 (5 bases). The CDR3 totals 17 residues. V shed 1 base and J shed 4 bases, with 19 bases lying between them. Germline V gives CDR1 SEHNR, CDR2 FQNEAQ (reference sequence). CDR3 amino acids: CASSLVGALTEFYGYTF. Written as DNA, the CDR3 is TGTGCCAGCAGCTTAGTTGGGGCCTTGACAGAATTCTATGGCTACACCTTC.

This clonotype has only a few counts. J is TRBJ1-4 and V is TRBV10-3; perhaps TRBD1 as D (5 bases). CDR3 length equals 16 residues. Trimming pared 2 bases from V and 8 bases from J, leaving 18 bases between. The germline gives CDR1 ENHRY, CDR2 SYGVKD. The CDR3 DNA reads as TGTGCCATCAGTGAGCGGGAACGGGGGGTTTGGGAAAAACTGTTTTTT. Protein sequence: CAISERERGVWEKLFF.

The rearrangement uses TRBV7-9 and TRBJ2-1; the D gene is possibly TRBD1 (6 bases). Trimming removed 5 bases at V and 6 bases at J, with 11 bases between. CDR3 length: 13 amino acids. Per the germline V gene, CDR1 is SEHNR and CDR2 is FQNEAQ (reference sequence). CDR3 DNA: TGTGCCAGCAGCGCGGACAGCGGCAATGAGCAGTTCTTC. Amino acid sequence: CASSADSGNEQFF.

This clonotype showed up just a few times. The chain links TRBV10-2 to TRBJ2-3, with D perhaps given as TRBD1 or TRBD2 (5 bases each). CDR1 and CDR2 (germline): WSHSY, SAAADI. There are 14 residues in the CDR3. V was trimmed by 3 bases and J by 2 bases, leaving 9 bases between them. The CDR3 here is CASSDYGATDTQYF. The DNA for the CDR3 is TGCGCCAGCAGTGATTACGGGGCCACAGATACGCAGTATTTT.